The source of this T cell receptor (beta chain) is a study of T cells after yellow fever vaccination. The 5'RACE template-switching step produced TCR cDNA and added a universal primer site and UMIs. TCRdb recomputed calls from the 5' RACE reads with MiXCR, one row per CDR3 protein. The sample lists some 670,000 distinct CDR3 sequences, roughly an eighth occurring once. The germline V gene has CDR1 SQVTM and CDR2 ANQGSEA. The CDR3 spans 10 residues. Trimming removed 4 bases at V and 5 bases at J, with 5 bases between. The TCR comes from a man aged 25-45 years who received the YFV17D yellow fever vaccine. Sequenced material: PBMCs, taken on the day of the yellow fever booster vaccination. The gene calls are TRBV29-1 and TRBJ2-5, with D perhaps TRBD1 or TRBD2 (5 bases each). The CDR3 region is CSVGDETQYF. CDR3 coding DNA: TGCAGCGTTGGGGACGAGACCCAGTACTTC. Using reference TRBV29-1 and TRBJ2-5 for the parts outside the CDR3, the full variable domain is SAVISQKPSRDICQRGTSLTIQCQVDSQVTMMFWYRQQPGQSLTLIATANQGSEATYESGFVIDKFPISRPNLTFSTLTVSNMSPEDSSIYLCSVGDETQYFGPGTRLLVL.